The 9 T cell receptor beta chains listed next were all sequenced from one sample in a study of shared clonotypes between healthy human individuals. The method was immunoSEQ multiplex PCR; TCRdb's version includes in-frame clones alone and lacks a portion of them. The sample records 2 million to 2.5 million clones, approximately 93% being singletons. The specimen sequenced was naive CD4+ T cells from PBMCs. Sample subset: CD45RA+ positively selected. Receptor source: a man younger than 30 in good health. Some clones in this sample may be carry-over from other donors' samples.

The genes are TRBV5-4 and TRBJ1-1; D is undetermined. CDR1 is SGHNT, CDR2 YYREEE, per germline (reference sequence). V was shortened by 1 base and J by 1 base, with 14 bases between the two germline ends. The CDR3 runs to 16 residues. DNA for the CDR3: TGTGCCAGCAGCTTGAAGAGGGAAAAGTGGAACACTGAAGCTTTCTTT. This translates into CASSLKREKWNTEAFF.

This rearrangement joins TRBV10-3 to TRBJ2-7, with 7 bases fitting TRBD1. The CDR3 has 16 amino acids. Germline lookup yields CDR1 ENHRY and CDR2 SYGVKD. J lost 0 bases, V lost 3 bases, and 8 bases had no gene match. The DNA for the CDR3 is TGTGCCATCAGTGACCCTGGAAAGGGGGCCTCCTACGAGCAGTACTTC. This codes for CAISDPGKGASYEQYF.

The chain uses TRBV9 and TRBJ2-1; TRBD2 agrees at 8 bases. The CDR3 is made up of 15 amino acids. CDR1 and CDR2 from the germline V gene are SGDLS and YYNGEE. With V trimmed by 7 bases and J by 5 bases, 11 bases remained unmatched. The DNA for the CDR3 is TGTGCCAGCTCTAATCATGAGCGGGGGAACAATGAGCAGTTCTTC. Amino acids: CASSNHERGNNEQFF.

The CDR3 sequence is CASSLSRISYEQYF. The CDR3 DNA sequence: TGTGCCAGCAGTTTAAGCCGTATCTCCTACGAGCAGTACTTC. This chain connects TRBV27 to TRBJ2-7; no firm D call. The CDR3 runs 14 residues. Germline V gene data show CDR1 as MNHEY and CDR2 as SMNVEV (reference sequence). V was shortened by 2 bases and J by 0 bases, with 8 bases between the two germline ends.

The chain employs TRBV6-5 and TRBJ2-7; D remains unclear. The CDR3 sequence is 14 residues long. Germline lookup yields CDR1 MNHEY and CDR2 SVGAGI. The germline V and J ends were trimmed by 6 bases and 0 bases, with 12 bases remaining between them. The DNA of the CDR3 is TGTGCCAGCAGGCCCGATCCTTACTCCTACGAGCAGTACTTC. Translating gives CASRPDPYSYEQYF.

This rearrangement joins TRBV28 to TRBJ2-7, with 9 bases that match TRBD2. The germline V gene has CDR1 MDHEN and CDR2 SYDVKM. V lost 2 bases, J lost 2 bases, and 4 bases stayed unmatched. The CDR3 sequence is 15 residues long. CDR3: CASSLEASGAYEQYF. The CDR3 coding sequence is TGTGCCAGCAGTTTAGAGGCTAGCGGGGCCTACGAGCAGTACTTC.

The rearrangement links TRBV7-3 to TRBJ2-1; D tentatively fits TRBD1 or TRBD2 (5 bases each). CDR1 and CDR2 from the germline V gene are SGHTA and FQGTGA. The CDR3 extends over 15 amino acids. Between the trimmed V and J ends, which lost 4 bases and 0 bases, there was a span of 10 bases. The CDR3 region is CASSYDGGSYNEQFF. The CDR3 coding sequence is TGTGCCAGCAGCTATGATGGGGGCTCCTACAATGAGCAGTTCTTC.

This clone was found a few times. The V call is TRBV18, the J call TRBJ1-5; D gene uncertain. The CDR3 has 15 residues. V was cut by 2 bases and J by 3 bases, with 11 bases left in between. Germline loops: CDR1 KGHSH, CDR2 LQKENI. Here the CDR3 DNA reads TGTGCCAGCTCACCAATACAGAGCAACAATCAGCCCCAGCATTTT. It specifies CASSPIQSNNQPQHF.

This rearrangement joins TRBV19 to TRBJ2-2; 7 bases align to TRBD1. The CDR3 contains 14 residues. CDR1 is LNHDA, CDR2 SQIVND, per germline (reference sequence). V shed 10 bases, J shed 0 bases, and the junction held 5 bases outside the gene matches. The CDR3 here is CATAGTANTGELFF. DNA for the CDR3: TGTGCCACCGCCGGGACAGCGAACACCGGGGAGCTGTTTTTT.